This TCR beta chain was found in a study of blood T cell repertoires in COVID-19. Study-level information: T cells, B-cell-depleted T cells, or PBMCs provided the cDNA or gDNA that served as material.

Original data processing: Amplifying reference gene primers gave estimates of nucleated cell counts. Some clones are missing from TCRdb's copy, which holds only in-frame ones; the method was immunoSEQ multiplex PCR. The V and J calls and clone size come from that table; D and trimming were worked out from the DNA. This sample has fewer than 250,000 clones; 70% to 90% occur once, and the top ten carry 4%. CDR1 is SGHRS, CDR2 YFSETQ, per germline. The V and J ends lost 3 bases and 5 bases, in that order; junction bases with no gene match: 5. This CDR3 is 14 amino acids long. The sequencing input was peripheral blood. V and J are TRBV5-1 and TRBJ2-7, with TRBD1 matching over 10 bases. This receptor was obtained from a man over 45 with acute or convalescent COVID-19. The CDR3 DNA reads TGCGCCAGCAGCTACTCGGGACAGGGGAACGAGCAGTACTTC. It is translated as CASSYSGQGNEQYF. Full variable domain (remainder filled in from reference TRBV5-1 and TRBJ2-7): KAGVTQTPRYLIKTRGQQVTLSCSPISGHRSVSWYQQTPGQGLQFLFEYFSETQRNKGNFPGRFSGRQFSNSRSEMNVSTLELGDSALYLCASSYSGQGNEQYFGPGTRLTVT.